This T cell receptor (beta chain) was found in a study of T cells in women clearing cervical HPV infection. Study-level points and caveats: TRBV6-7 relative abundance averaged around 0.11% in cases and under 0.2% in controls. Richness differences could reflect unmeasured T-cell content per sample.

Measured with immunoSEQ multiplex PCR; TCRdb has only the in-frame clones, and not every one. The listing contains 10,000 to 15,000 clones. Comments on this clone: Its antigen is unidentified. The read terminates 3 residues ahead of where the CDR3 ends, so the germline J gene completes it.

V lost 6 bases, J lost 3 bases, and 2 bases stayed unmatched. This CDR3 is 14 amino acids long. Germline-derived CDR1 and CDR2 are SNHLY and FYNNEI. Prevalent HPV16 infections were excluded; only incident single HPV16 infections included. The sample comprised blood buffy coat. The receptor comes from a woman between 18 and 70 years old with a cervical HPV16 infection that either progressed to CIN3+ or cleared (not recorded which). The chain employs TRBV2 and TRBJ2-3, with 11 bases matching TRBD2. The CDR3 loop is CASRLAGGTDTQYF. The CDR3 DNA, read in part, is TGTGCCAGCAGGCTAGCGGGGGGAACAGATACG. The variable domain in full, completed from reference TRBV2 and TRBJ2-3, reads EPEVTQTPSHQVTQMGQEVILRCVPISNHLYFYWYRQILGQKVEFLVSFYNNEISEKSEIFDDQFSVERPDGSNFTLKIRSTKLEDSAMYFCASRLAGGTDTQYFGPGTRLTVL.